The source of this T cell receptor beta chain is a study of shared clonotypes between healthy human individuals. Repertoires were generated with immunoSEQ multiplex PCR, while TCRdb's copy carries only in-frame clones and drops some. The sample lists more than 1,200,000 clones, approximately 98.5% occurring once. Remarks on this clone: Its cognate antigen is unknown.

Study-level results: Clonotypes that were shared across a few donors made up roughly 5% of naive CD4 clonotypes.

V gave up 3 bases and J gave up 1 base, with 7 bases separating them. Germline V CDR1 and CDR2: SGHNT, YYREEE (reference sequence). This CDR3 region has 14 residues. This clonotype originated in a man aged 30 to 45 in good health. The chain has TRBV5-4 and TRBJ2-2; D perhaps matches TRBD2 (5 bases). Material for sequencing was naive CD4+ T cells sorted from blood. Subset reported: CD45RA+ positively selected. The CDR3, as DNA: TGTGCCAGCAGCTCACGGGGGAACACCGGGGAGCTGTTTTTT. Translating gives CASSSRGNTGELFF.